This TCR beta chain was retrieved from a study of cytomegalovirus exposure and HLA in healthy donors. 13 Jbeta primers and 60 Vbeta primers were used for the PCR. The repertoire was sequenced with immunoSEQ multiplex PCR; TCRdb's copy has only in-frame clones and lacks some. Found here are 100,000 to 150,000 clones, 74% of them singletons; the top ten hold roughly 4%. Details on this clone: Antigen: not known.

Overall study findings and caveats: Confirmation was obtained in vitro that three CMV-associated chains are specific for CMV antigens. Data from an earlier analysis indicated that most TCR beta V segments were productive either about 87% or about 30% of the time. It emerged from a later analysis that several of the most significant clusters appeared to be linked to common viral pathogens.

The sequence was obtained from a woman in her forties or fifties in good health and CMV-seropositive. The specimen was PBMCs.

The CDR3 sequence is CASSPPGLGASPLHF. Written as DNA, the CDR3 is TGTGCCAGCTCACCACCGGGTTTGGGGGCCTCACCCCTCCACTTT. This chain connects TRBV18 to TRBJ1-6; a weak D match, TRBD1 (6 bases). Germline CDR1 reads KGHSH; CDR2 reads LQKENI. The ends were cut back, 0 bases at V and 10 bases at J, with 13 bases in the middle. The CDR3 runs to 15 residues.